This TCR beta chain was sequenced during a study of blood T cell repertoires in COVID-19 (TCRdb year 2020). Regarding the research as a whole: Collaborator samples came from the United States, Italy and Spain and covered acute and convalescent phases of COVID-19. The prospective study material was composed of cDNA or gDNA derived from T cells, B-cell-depleted T cells, or PBMCs. Samples were obtained from the ongoing ImmuneRACE study (first 160 participants) and from 950 to 1,500 subjects provided by 6 global collaborators. Subjects who had been exposed to COVID-19, were actively infected with it, or had recovered from it provided the deeply sampled blood TCRbeta repertoires that made up the dataset. Where available, HLA class I and class II types were obtained from metadata supplied by the sample provider rather than from assay-based typing. A freely available public database, intended as a resource for researchers studying the immune response to SARS-CoV-2, is where the repertoires were released. Nearly every sample came with metadata listing a de-identified subject ID, COVID-19 status, age in years and sex.

TCRbeta CDR3 regions were amplified from genomic DNA by means of the immunoSEQ Assay, a bias-controlled multiplex PCR. In the original analysis: The number of nucleated cells in each sample was estimated from the amplification of reference gene primers within the assay. To quantify the absolute abundance of each unique TCRbeta CDR3 rearrangement, sequence reads were collapsed and filtered. Productive Simpson clonality was computed per sample as the square root of Simpson's diversity index over productive rearrangements. The source is immuneACCESS, and TCRdb retained only in-frame sequences with V and J called. Part of the clones is not carried over; for the studies checked, unresolved V genes explain less than half of this, and the remainder is unexplained. V and J calls and clone size follow that table, whereas D and trimming were derived from the DNA. The table for this sample lists about 140,000 clones; 76% of them were counted only once. In total, the top ten clones hold 4.5% to 5% of the sample.

Results and caveats for the whole study, not just this receptor: How much clinical and demographic metadata was included differed by source and by participant, and the metadata was provided uncurated.

Remarks on this clone: The antigen it binds to is not known. No much larger clone exists at a distance of one base, and base qualities are not known.

Deletion took 5 bases off V and 2 bases off J, with a span of 9 bases between the germline ends. Sequences GTSNPN (CDR1) and SVGIG (CDR2) are obtained from the germline V gene (reference sequence). The CDR3 holds 12 amino acids from the cysteine to the phenylalanine. Only CDR3 DNA remains: 36 bases, in frame from the first base. The collaborating institutions used their own protocols to collect whole blood in K2EDTA tubes. Collaborator samples were shipped for TCRbeta analysis as frozen whole blood, isolated PBMCs, or DNA extracted from either sample type. The sequence was collected from a woman over 75 with active or convalescent COVID-19. Source material: peripheral blood. The chain couples TRBV30 to TRBJ1-1; a weak D assignment points to TRBD1 (6 bases agree). The DNA sequence follows: TGTGCCTGGTGGACAGCCAACACTGAAGCTTTCTTT. It is translated as CAWWTANTEAFF.